One and the same sample provided the 28 T cell receptor beta chains below, sequenced in a study of cytomegalovirus exposure and HLA in healthy donors. Here immunoSEQ multiplex PCR was the method, and the copy in TCRdb shows in-frame clones only, minus some. Of about 310,000 clones listed, around 90% were seen once; the top ten hold approximately 0.95%. Sequencing used PBMCs. Receptor source: a man aged 25 to 40 in good health and CMV-seronegative.

This chain uses TRBV7-2 with TRBJ2-7, with D possibly TRBD2 on 6 matching bases. Trimming left V 0 bases short and J 2 bases short, with 11 bases between. The CDR3 totals 15 residues. In germline, CDR1 is SGHTA, CDR2 FQGNSA. For the CDR3, the DNA is TGTGCCAGCAGCTTAGCGGCGGGGCTGACCTACGAGCAGTACTTC. As protein: CASSLAAGLTYEQYF.

The chain recombines TRBV5-5 with TRBJ2-5; a possible D gene is TRBD2 (5 bases). Trimming took off 7 bases at V and 1 base at J, with 14 bases between the two ends. Germline CDR1 SGHKS, CDR2 YYEKEE (reference sequence). The CDR3 is 14 amino acids. CDR3: CASAEGAIQETQYF. DNA for the CDR3: TGTGCCAGCGCCGAGGGAGCGATCCAAGAGACCCAGTACTTC. The full variable domain, its missing parts supplied by reference TRBV5-5 and TRBJ2-5, is DAGVTQSPTHLIKTRGQQVTLRCSPISGHKSVSWYQQVLGQGPQFIFQYYEKEERGRGNFPDRFSARQFPNYSSELNVNALLLGDSALYLCASAEGAIQETQYFGPGTRLLVL.

The genes are TRBV6-5 and TRBJ1-4; TRBD1 matches at 7 bases. The CDR3 sequence is 13 residues long. V lost 6 bases to trimming and J lost 12 bases; unmatched junction nucleotides: 10. The germline gives CDR1 MNHEY, CDR2 SVGAGI. The CDR3 sequence: CASSLIRGRELFF. CDR3 DNA: TGTGCCAGCAGCTTGATAAGGGGGCGGGAACTGTTTTTT.

The CDR3 bases are TGTGCCAGCGGTAGTTCCACAGATACGCAGTATTTT. It translates to CASGSSTDTQYF. This chain uses TRBV11-2 with TRBJ2-3, with D unresolved. The germline gives CDR1 SGHAT, CDR2 FQNNGV. Deletions cut 8 bases from V and 2 bases from J, with 8 bases between. The CDR3 loop spans 12 amino acids. The full variable domain, in which reference TRBV11-2 and TRBJ2-3 provide the parts outside the CDR3, is EAGVAQSPRYKIIEKRQSVAFWCNPISGHATLYWYQQILGQGPKLLIQFQNNGVVDDSQLPKDRFSAERLKGVDSTLKIQPAKLEDSAVYLCASGSSTDTQYFGPGTRLTVL.

This chain's CDR3 is CASSSRDFYNEQFF. CDR3 in DNA: TGTGCCAGCAGTTCCCGGGACTTCTACAATGAGCAGTTCTTC. The rearrangement links TRBV6-4 to TRBJ2-1, with TRBD2 as a possible D gene (6 bases). The V end was cut by 5 bases, the J end by 3 bases, with 11 bases between. The CDR3 has 14 residues. Germline V gives CDR1 MRHNA, CDR2 SNTAGT.

The J gene is TRBJ2-7, the V gene TRBV20-1; no clear D gene. The V end was cut by 5 bases, the J end by 3 bases, with 5 bases between. The CDR3 loop spans 10 amino acids. Per the germline V gene, CDR1 is DFQATT and CDR2 is SNEGSKA (reference sequence). This CDR3 is CSAPVYEQYF. The CDR3 DNA follows: TGCAGTGCTCCTGTCTACGAGCAGTACTTC.

This clone was counted only a few times. CDR3 coding DNA: TGTGCCAGCAGCTTGGGGACAAACAGAGAGCTGTTTTTT. This gives the protein CASSLGTNRELFF. The chain joins TRBV5-4 to TRBJ2-2, with D perhaps TRBD1 (5 bases). The length of the CDR3 is 13 residues. V lost 0 bases and J lost 11, with 11 bases in between. Germline V gives CDR1 SGHNT, CDR2 YYREEE (reference sequence).

J is TRBJ1-2 and V is TRBV30; perhaps TRBD1 as D (6 bases). This CDR3 has 13 residues. The germline CDR1 and CDR2 sequences are GTSNPN and SVGIG (reference sequence). V lost 3 bases and J 4 bases, leaving 12 bases between the germline ends. This chain's CDR3 is CAWRGRGFYGYTF. In DNA, the CDR3 is TGTGCCTGGAGGGGCAGGGGATTCTATGGCTACACCTTC.

V and J are TRBV7-2 and TRBJ2-5; maybe TRBD1 (6 bases). The CDR3 totals 14 residues. In germline, CDR1 is SGHTA, CDR2 FQGNSA. Trimming removed 3 bases from V and 2 bases from J, with 10 bases in between. The CDR3 coding sequence is TGTGCCAGCAGCTTGCAACAGGGACAAGAGACCCAGTACTTC. Translation gives CASSLQQGQETQYF.

The chain has TRBV7-8 and TRBJ2-7; tentative D call: TRBD1 (7 bases). CDR1 is SGHVS, CDR2 FQNEAQ, per germline. The V end was cut by 5 bases, the J end by 2 bases, with 13 bases between. This CDR3 contains 14 residues. The DNA of the CDR3 is TGTGCCAGCAGCCGCGGGACAGCCACCTACGAGCAGTACTTC. Translation: CASSRGTATYEQYF.

The CDR3 DNA sequence: TGCGCCACCACACAGGGGGCAAGCACCGGGGAGCTGTTTTTT. Amino acid sequence: CATTQGASTGELFF. J is TRBJ2-2 and V is TRBV5-1; 9 bases match TRBD1. V lost 9 bases, J lost 4 bases, and 7 bases stayed unmatched. CDR1 and CDR2 (germline): SGHRS, YFSETQ. This CDR3 region has 14 residues.

The rearrangement links TRBV6-1 to TRBJ1-1; TRBD1 matches 7 bases. CDR3 length: 14 amino acids. From germline, CDR1 is MNHNS and CDR2 SASEGT. V trimming: 6 bases; J trimming: 0 bases; junction bases outside the gene matches: 4. The CDR3: CASRHRGLNTEAFF. The CDR3 DNA reads as TGTGCCAGCAGGCACAGGGGCTTGAACACTGAAGCTTTCTTT.

This chain uses TRBV27 with TRBJ2-7; TRBD1 is a possible D gene (6 bases). V was clipped by 2 bases and J by 2 bases, with 7 bases between them. Germline CDR1 reads MNHEY; CDR2 reads SMNVEV (reference sequence). There are 13 residues in the CDR3. CDR3 sequence (DNA): TGTGCCAGCAGTTTAGGGACAACCTACGAGCAGTACTTC. It yields the protein CASSLGTTYEQYF.

The V call is TRBV5-1, the J call TRBJ2-2, with D maybe TRBD2 (5 bases). V was pared by 0 bases and J by 2 bases, with 11 bases between. The CDR3 length is 16 residues. Germline loops: CDR1 SGHRS, CDR2 YFSETQ. The CDR3 region is CASSLDPSGNTGELFF. CDR3 DNA: TGCGCCAGCAGCTTGGATCCATCGGGAAACACCGGGGAGCTGTTTTTT.

In its sample, this clone was seen once. The same CDR3 also results from other DNA sequences found in this sample. The chain employs TRBV9 and TRBJ2-1; D is possibly TRBD2 (6 bases). The CDR3 is 15 residues long. Germline assignment: CDR1 SGDLS and CDR2 YYNGEE. V was pared by 0 bases and J by 4 bases, with 11 bases between. As DNA, the CDR3 is TGTGCCAGCAGCGTAGATAGCGGACCTTACAATGAGCAGTTCTTC. This codes for CASSVDSGPYNEQFF.

CDR3 protein: CASSLTGGTEAFF. The CDR3 bases are TGCGCCAGCAGCCTGACAGGCGGGACTGAAGCTTTCTTT. The rearrangement links TRBV4-1 to TRBJ1-1; D might be TRBD1 (6 bases). The V end was cut by 4 bases, the J end by 5 bases, with 11 bases between. The CDR3 totals 13 residues. Germline loops: CDR1 MGHRA, CDR2 YSYEKL.

CDR3 bases: TGTGCCAGCAGCTCGAGCCCCCAGGGAAGTACTGAAGCTTTCTTT. This translates into CASSSSPQGSTEAFF. V gene TRBV5-8 combines with J gene TRBJ1-1, with D possibly being TRBD1 (5 bases). Trimming shortened V by 3 bases and J by 5 bases, and 17 bases separated the two germline ends. CDR3 size: 15 residues. Per the germline V gene, CDR1 is SGHTS and CDR2 is YDEGEE.

The chain couples TRBV5-1 to TRBJ1-6, with D perhaps matching TRBD1 (5 bases). This CDR3 region has 15 residues. With 4 bases removed from V and 6 bases from J, the gap between germline ends came to 14 bases. Germline CDR1 is SGHRS and CDR2 is YFSETQ. The CDR3 region has the DNA TGCGCCAGCAGCCCGGAAGGCAGGGTTAATTCACCCCTCCACTTT. Amino acid sequence: CASSPEGRVNSPLHF.

The chain uses TRBV9 and TRBJ2-3, with 9 bases identical to TRBD1. Germline CDR1 is SGDLS and CDR2 is YYNGEE. This CDR3 contains 15 residues. V shed 4 bases and J 4 bases; nucleotides not matched to a gene: 7. The CDR3 DNA reads TGTGCCAGCAGCTTGACAGGGGGGATCGCAGATACGCAGTATTTT. This encodes CASSLTGGIADTQYF.

The sample holds a few counts of this clone. The CDR3 loop is CASSLQQGYEQYF. DNA for the CDR3: TGTGCCAGCAGCTTACAACAGGGTTACGAGCAGTACTTC. J is TRBJ2-7 and V is TRBV7-7, with a tentative D call TRBD1 (6 bases). V dropped 2 bases and J dropped 4 bases, with 9 bases sitting between them. CDR1 is SSHAT, CDR2 FNYEAQ, per germline (reference sequence). This CDR3 comprises 13 residues. Supplemented by reference TRBV7-7 and TRBJ2-7, the full variable domain reads GAGVSQSPRYKVTKRGQDVTLRCDPISSHATLYWYQQALGQGPEFLTYFNYEAQPDKSGLPSDRFSAERPEGSISTLTIQRTEQRDSAMYRCASSLQQGYEQYFGPGTRLTVT.

The V gene is TRBV4-1, the J gene TRBJ1-1, with D perhaps matching TRBD1 (5 bases). The CDR3 runs to 13 residues. Germline V gene sequence: CDR1 MGHRA, CDR2 YSYEKL. V was pared by 0 bases and J by 8 bases, with 10 bases between. CDR3 residues: CASSQDLTEEAFF. CDR3 nucleotides: TGCGCCAGCAGCCAAGATCTGACAGAAGAAGCTTTCTTT.

The V and J genes are TRBV7-9 and TRBJ1-1; 9 bases match TRBD1. The CDR3 runs 16 residues. Germline CDR1 SEHNR, CDR2 FQNEAQ (reference sequence). V lost 5 bases, J lost 3 bases, and 10 bases stayed unmatched. The CDR3 nucleotides read TGTGCCAGCAGCGCCTACAGGGGGCTTAAGGACACTGAAGCTTTCTTT. It codes for CASSAYRGLKDTEAFF.

The chain recombines TRBV7-2 with TRBJ2-7, with 9 bases fitting TRBD2. CDR1 is SGHTA, CDR2 FQGNSA, per germline. The CDR3 is made up of 15 amino acids. The J segment lost 2 bases and the V segment lost 1 base, leaving 3 bases of the junction unmatched. In DNA form, the CDR3 reads TGTGCCAGCAGCTTAGTGGCTAGCGGGGCCTACGAGCAGTACTTC. Its protein product is CASSLVASGAYEQYF.

CDR3 in DNA: TGCAGCGTTGTCCAGGGGTCGATTGAAGCTTTCTTT. It yields the protein CSVVQGSIEAFF. The rearrangement uses TRBV29-1 and TRBJ1-1; D is possibly TRBD1 (6 bases). Trimming pared 4 bases from V and 7 bases from J, leaving 13 bases between. The CDR3 covers 12 residues. Germline CDR1 is SQVTM and CDR2 is ANQGSEA.

This clone occurred a few times. The chain is built from TRBV9 and TRBJ1-6; the D gene is possibly TRBD1 (5 bases). V was trimmed by 4 bases and J by 10 bases, leaving 12 bases between them. Germline V lookup: CDR1 SGDLS, CDR2 YYNGEE. The CDR3 loop spans 13 amino acids. The DNA for the CDR3 is TGTGCCAGCAGCCCAGGACAAGGATCACCCCTCCACTTT. Translation: CASSPGQGSPLHF.

The rearrangement joins TRBV7-2 to TRBJ2-3; 9 bases fit TRBD1. The germline CDR1 and CDR2 sequences are SGHTA and FQGNSA. The CDR3 is 16 residues long. The junction had 4 bases not matched to a gene; V was cut back by 1 base and J by 2 bases. CDR3 residues: CASSLGGTGLTDTQYF. The CDR3 DNA reads as TGTGCCAGCAGCTTAGGGGGGACAGGGCTCACAGATACGCAGTATTTT.

The V call is TRBV6-1, the J call TRBJ1-1, with a possible D match to TRBD1 (6 bases). V gave up 9 bases and J gave up 1 base, with 18 bases separating them. CDR1 MNHNS and CDR2 SASEGT come from the germline V gene. This CDR3 spans 15 amino acids. The CDR3 DNA reads as TGTGCCAGTTTCGAGGGGGGACTATGGAACACTGAAGCTTTCTTT. It specifies CASFEGGLWNTEAFF.

The chain employs TRBV10-2 and TRBJ2-3; D is unclear. The CDR3 has 15 residues. Trimming removed 2 bases at V and 0 bases at J, with 9 bases between. The germline CDR1 and CDR2 sequences are WSHSY and SAAADI. The CDR3 bases are TGCGCCAGCAGTGAGGTGTCCTACAGCACAGATACGCAGTATTTT. This sequence encodes CASSEVSYSTDTQYF.